This T cell receptor beta chain is from a study of PD-1 blockade in classical Hodgkin lymphoma. Study results and limitations: It was among complete responders that baseline diversity resembled that of newly diagnosed patients.

As for time point: cycle 4 day 1 (C4D1), after less than 7 weeks of nivolumab. In every patient, relapse followed autologous stem cell transplantation, while exposure to brentuximab vedotin differed. Progressive disease, partial response or complete response was each patient's best response. Deletions cut 3 bases from V and 4 bases from J, with 10 bases between. Germline values: CDR1 LGHNA, CDR2 YSLEER. This CDR3 contains 13 residues. TCRdb keeps only in-frame clones here, not all; method: immunoSEQ multiplex PCR. This table holds 100,000 or so clones, over 85% found once. A remark on this clone: Antigen: not known.

This sequence was found in a human donor with classical Hodgkin lymphoma. Sequenced here: peripheral blood mononuclear cells (PBMCs), sampled before the fourth cycle of nivolumab. The chain carries TRBV4-3 and TRBJ2-7, with TRBD2 as a possible D gene (5 bases). The CDR3 coding sequence is TGCGCCAGCAGCCACGGACTTCTTTACGAGCAGTACTTC. Translated, it gives CASSHGLLYEQYF.